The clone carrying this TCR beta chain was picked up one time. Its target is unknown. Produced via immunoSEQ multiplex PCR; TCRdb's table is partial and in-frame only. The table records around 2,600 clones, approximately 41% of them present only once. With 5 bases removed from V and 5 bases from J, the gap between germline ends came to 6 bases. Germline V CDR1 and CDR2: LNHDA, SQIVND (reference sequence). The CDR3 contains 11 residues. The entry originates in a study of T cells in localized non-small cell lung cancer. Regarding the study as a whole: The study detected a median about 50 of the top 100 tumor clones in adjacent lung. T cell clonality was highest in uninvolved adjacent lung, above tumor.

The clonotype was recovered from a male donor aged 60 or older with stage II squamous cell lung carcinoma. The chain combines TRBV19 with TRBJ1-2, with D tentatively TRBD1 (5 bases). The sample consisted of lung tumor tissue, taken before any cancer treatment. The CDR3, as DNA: TGTGCCAGTAGTCCAGGGTATGGCTACACCTTC. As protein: CASSPGYGYTF. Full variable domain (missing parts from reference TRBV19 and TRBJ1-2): DGGITQSPKYLFRKEGQNVTLSCEQNLNHDAMYWYRQDPGQGLRLIYYSQIVNDFQKGDIAEGYSVSREKKESFPLTVTSAQKNPTAFYLCASSPGYGYTFGSGTRLTVV.